The present T cell receptor (beta chain) was sequenced within a study of T cells in Graves' hyperthyroidism and ophthalmopathy. General study points: Blood also contained most expanded thyroid clonotypes above 0.001.

This clonotype was detected many times. No antigen is known for it. TCR beta CDR3 region amplification was performed from RNA transcripts. A first-round RT-PCR of the TCR CDR3 used the HTBI primer set. MiXCR was run by TCRdb on the multiplex PCR reads, yielding one entry per CDR3 protein. There are around 300,000 distinct CDR3 sequences in the sample; approximately 15% occur only once, and just under 25% lies in the top ten. Reasons for excluding patients were uncontrolled infection, other autoimmune disease, pregnancy or lactation. The study based diagnoses on clinical symptoms, serum thyroxine and TRAb, thyroid ultrasound and orbital computed tomography. The sequence was obtained from a woman aged 25 to 39 with Graves' hyperthyroidism. The sequencing sample was made of blood.

The CDR3 is CASSSYQPQHF. Here the CDR3 DNA reads TGTGCCAGCAGTTCTTATCAGCCCCAGCATTTT. The chain joins TRBV28 to TRBJ1-5; D unclear. Trimming left V 4 bases short and J 5 bases short, with 3 bases between. Germline V gene sequence: CDR1 MDHEN, CDR2 SYDVKM. This CDR3 has 11 amino acids.